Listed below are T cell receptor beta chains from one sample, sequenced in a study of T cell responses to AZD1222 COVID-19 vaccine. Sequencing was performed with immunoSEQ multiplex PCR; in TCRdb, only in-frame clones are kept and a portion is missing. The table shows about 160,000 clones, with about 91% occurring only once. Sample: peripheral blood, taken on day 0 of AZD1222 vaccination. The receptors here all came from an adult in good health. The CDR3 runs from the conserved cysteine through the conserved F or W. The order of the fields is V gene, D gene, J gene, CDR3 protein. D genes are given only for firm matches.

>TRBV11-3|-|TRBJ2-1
CASSFNLNEQFF
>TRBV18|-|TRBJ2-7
CASSPPTVDEQYF
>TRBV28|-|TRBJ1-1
CASSLWGTDTEAFF
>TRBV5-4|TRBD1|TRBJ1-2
CASSQGANPGYTF
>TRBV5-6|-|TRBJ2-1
CASSPRRWRDNEQFF
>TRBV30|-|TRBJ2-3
CACIGVNTQYF
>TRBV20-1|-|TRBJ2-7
CSARDQNEQYF
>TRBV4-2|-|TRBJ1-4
CASSQDLGGSGVEKLFF
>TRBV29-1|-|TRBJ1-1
CSARLSGNTEAFF
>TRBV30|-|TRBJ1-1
CAWSVRNTEAFF
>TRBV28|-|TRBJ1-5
CASLIRRPLNQPQHF
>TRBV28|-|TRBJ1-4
CASGPLEKLFF
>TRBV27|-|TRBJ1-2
CASSDQGQGINYGYTF
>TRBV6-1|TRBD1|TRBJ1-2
CASSEGQGARVGYTF
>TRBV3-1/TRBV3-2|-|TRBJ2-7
CASSQEGHEQYF
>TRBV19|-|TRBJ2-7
CASSPLQTPYEQYF
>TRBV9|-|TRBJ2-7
CASSVGPLSYEQYF
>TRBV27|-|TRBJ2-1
CASSPLVADYNEQFF
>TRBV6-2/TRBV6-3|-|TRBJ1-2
CASSSRTATTNYGYTF
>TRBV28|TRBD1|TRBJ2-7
CASTRTGEDYEQYF
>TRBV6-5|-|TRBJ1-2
CASSRTGYGYTF
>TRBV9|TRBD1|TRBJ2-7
CASSVGSRGLHEQYF
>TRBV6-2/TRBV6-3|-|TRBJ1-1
CASSSPSAGNTEAFF
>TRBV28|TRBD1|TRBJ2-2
CASSQQGAPNTGELFF
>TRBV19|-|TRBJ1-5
CASSDNSNQPQHF
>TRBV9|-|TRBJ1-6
CASSGMGAGNSPLHF
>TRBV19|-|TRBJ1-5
CASSPLTGRLNQPQHF
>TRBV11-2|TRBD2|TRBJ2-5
CASSSRSTLTSGSQETQYF
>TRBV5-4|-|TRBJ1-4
CASSSDGTVGEKLFF
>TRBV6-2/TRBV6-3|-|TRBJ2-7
CASSYGGPLGAEQYF
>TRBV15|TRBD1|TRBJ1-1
CATQTSQGGTEAFF
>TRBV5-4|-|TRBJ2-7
CASSGRLGEQYF
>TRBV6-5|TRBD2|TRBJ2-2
CASSLAVNTGELFF
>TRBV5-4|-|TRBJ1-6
CASSLGGYGDNSPLHF
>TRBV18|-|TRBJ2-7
CASSPLSGTTGVNYEQYF
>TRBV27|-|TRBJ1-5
CASSLLGNQPQHF
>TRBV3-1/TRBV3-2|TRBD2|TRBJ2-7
CASSQEAGGQQYF
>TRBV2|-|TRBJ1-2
CASTQWRRGHGYTF
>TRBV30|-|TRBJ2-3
CAWSAGGVGSDTQYF
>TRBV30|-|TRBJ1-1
CASLGNTEAFF
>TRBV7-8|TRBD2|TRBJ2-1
CASSLGALRASGNYNEQFF
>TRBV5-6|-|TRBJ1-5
CASSLSPQGQGQPQHF
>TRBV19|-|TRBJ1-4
CASTDGFEKLFF
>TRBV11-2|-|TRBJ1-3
CASRTVQGGTGGNTIYF